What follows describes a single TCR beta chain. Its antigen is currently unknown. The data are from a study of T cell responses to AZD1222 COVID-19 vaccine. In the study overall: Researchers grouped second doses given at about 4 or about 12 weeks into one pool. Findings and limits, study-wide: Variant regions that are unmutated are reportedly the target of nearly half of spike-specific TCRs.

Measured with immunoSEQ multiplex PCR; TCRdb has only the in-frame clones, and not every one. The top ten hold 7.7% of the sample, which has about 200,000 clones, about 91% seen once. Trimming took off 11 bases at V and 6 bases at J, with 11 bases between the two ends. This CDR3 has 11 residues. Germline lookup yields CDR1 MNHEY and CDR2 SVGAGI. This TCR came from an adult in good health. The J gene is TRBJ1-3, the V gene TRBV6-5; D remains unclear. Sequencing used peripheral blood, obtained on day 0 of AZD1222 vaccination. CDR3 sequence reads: CAGRTANTIYF. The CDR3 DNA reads TGTGCCGGTCGGACGGCAAACACCATATATTTT.